The rows below give T cell receptor beta chains drawn from one sample of a study of CD8+ T cells in alopecia areata. Clones were read by immunoSEQ multiplex PCR, and TCRdb kept only the in-frame ones, dropping some. The sample contains a few hundred thousand clones, approximately 47% of which appear only once. The sample consisted of CD4+ T cells sorted from blood, taken at approximately week 37, from a patient treated with tofacitinib. These receptor sequences come from a human donor with alopecia areata. Both conserved end residues are part of each CDR3. A D gene is named only where the DNA matches it firmly. Size is omitted from some rows. Given values are once, few, many or a class for expanded clones.

D gene: -
clone size: few
V gene: TRBV2
J gene: TRBJ2-7
CDR3 protein: CASMSGTHPYEQYF
CDR3 DNA: TGTGCCAGCATGTCAGGGACTCATCCCTACGAGCAGTACTTC

D gene: TRBD2
clone size: -
V gene: TRBV5-1
J gene: TRBJ2-4
CDR3 protein: CASSLAPREWSKNIQYF
CDR3 DNA: TGCGCCAGCAGCTTGGCTCCGCGGGAGTGGTCAAAAAACATTCAGTACTTC

D gene: -
clone size: -
V gene: TRBV4-2
J gene: TRBJ1-5
CDR3 protein: CASSQDSQPQHF
CDR3 DNA: TGTGCCAGCAGCCAAGATAGTCAGCCCCAGCATTTT

D gene: -
clone size: few
V gene: TRBV2
J gene: TRBJ2-4
CDR3 protein: CASKITVGADQYF
CDR3 DNA: TGTGCCAGCAAGATCACCGTCGGGGCAGACCAGTACTTC

D gene: -
clone size: once
V gene: TRBV2
J gene: TRBJ1-2
CDR3 protein: CASSERGTARYGYTF
CDR3 DNA: TGTGCCAGCAGTGAAAGGGGCACAGCCCGATATGGCTACACCTTC

D gene: -
clone size: -
V gene: TRBV2
J gene: TRBJ1-2
CDR3 protein: CASSEIIRESDGYTF
CDR3 DNA: TGTGCCAGCAGTGAAATTATCAGGGAGTCAGATGGCTACACCTTC

D gene: -
clone size: -
V gene: TRBV5-1
J gene: TRBJ2-1
CDR3 protein: CASSLGDWGVGEQFF
CDR3 DNA: TGCGCCAGCAGCTTAGGAGACTGGGGGGTTGGTGAGCAGTTCTTC

D gene: -
clone size: few
V gene: TRBV28
J gene: TRBJ2-6
CDR3 protein: CASDKGRGGSGANVLTF
CDR3 DNA: TGTGCCAGCGACAAGGGCCGAGGGGGCTCTGGGGCCAACGTCCTGACTTTC

D gene: TRBD2
clone size: -
V gene: TRBV29-1
J gene: TRBJ2-3
CDR3 protein: CSALSSGKPDTQYF
CDR3 DNA: TGCAGCGCCTTGTCTAGCGGGAAGCCAGATACGCAGTATTTT

D gene: TRBD2
clone size: -
V gene: TRBV2
J gene: TRBJ2-5
CDR3 protein: CASSERGRASETQYF
CDR3 DNA: TGTGCCAGCAGTGAGCGCGGGAGGGCCTCAGAGACCCAGTACTTC

D gene: -
clone size: -
V gene: TRBV14
J gene: TRBJ2-1
CDR3 protein: CASSPYYDRYEQFF
CDR3 DNA: TGTGCCAGCAGCCCCTATTATGACAGATATGAGCAGTTCTTC

D gene: -
clone size: -
V gene: TRBV11-2
J gene: TRBJ2-5
CDR3 protein: CASSLGRRKGHF
CDR3 DNA: TGTGCCAGCAGCTTGGGACGGAGGAAAGGGCACTTC

D gene: TRBD2
clone size: -
V gene: TRBV29-1
J gene: TRBJ2-3
CDR3 protein: CSVLRPSGVAADTQYF
CDR3 DNA: TGCAGCGTTTTACGACCGAGCGGGGTGGCGGCGGATACGCAGTATTTT

D gene: TRBD1
clone size: -
V gene: TRBV30
J gene: TRBJ2-7
CDR3 protein: CAGDRVRDEQYF
CDR3 DNA: TGTGCCGGGGACAGGGTAAGGGACGAGCAGTACTTC

D gene: -
clone size: few
V gene: TRBV29-1
J gene: TRBJ1-5
CDR3 protein: CSVGDTLNSNQPQHF
CDR3 DNA: TGCAGCGTTGGGGACACATTAAATAGCAATCAGCCCCAGCATTTT

D gene: -
clone size: -
V gene: TRBV30
J gene: TRBJ1-1
CDR3 protein: CAWSVMGGNTEAFF
CDR3 DNA: TGTGCCTGGAGTGTAATGGGAGGGAACACTGAAGCTTTCTTT

D gene: -
clone size: -
V gene: TRBV6-6
J gene: TRBJ2-3
CDR3 protein: CASTPASTDTQYF
CDR3 DNA: TGTGCCAGCACCCCGGCTAGCACAGATACGCAGTATTTT

D gene: -
clone size: -
V gene: TRBV5-1
J gene: TRBJ2-1
CDR3 protein: CASSLAEGSYNEQFF
CDR3 DNA: TGCGCCAGCAGCTTGGCGGAAGGCTCCTACAATGAGCAGTTCTTC

D gene: -
clone size: -
V gene: TRBV5-1
J gene: TRBJ1-1
CDR3 protein: CASSLGTGRPNTEAFF
CDR3 DNA: TGCGCCAGCAGCTTGGGCACGGGCCGTCCGAACACTGAAGCTTTCTTT

D gene: TRBD2
clone size: few
V gene: TRBV27
J gene: TRBJ2-1
CDR3 protein: CASHSGLAGGWQFF
CDR3 DNA: TGTGCCAGCCACTCGGGACTAGCGGGAGGTTGGCAGTTCTTC

D gene: -
clone size: many
V gene: TRBV23-1
J gene: TRBJ2-1
CDR3 protein: CASSQPLEARVYNEQFF
CDR3 DNA: TGCGCCAGCAGTCAGCCCCTCGAGGCGAGGGTTTACAATGAGCAGTTCTTC

D gene: -
clone size: few
V gene: TRBV7-2
J gene: TRBJ1-6
CDR3 protein: CASGRDFLNSPLHF
CDR3 DNA: TGTGCCAGCGGACGGGACTTCCTTAATTCACCCCTCCACTTT

D gene: -
clone size: -
V gene: TRBV19
J gene: TRBJ1-3
CDR3 protein: CASSIRPGNTIYF
CDR3 DNA: TGTGCCAGTAGTATACGGCCAGGAAACACCATATATTTT

D gene: -
clone size: once
V gene: TRBV6-5
J gene: TRBJ1-1
CDR3 protein: CASSYSIPFEEAFF
CDR3 DNA: TGTGCCAGCAGTTACTCGATTCCCTTTGAAGAAGCTTTCTTT

D gene: TRBD1
clone size: few
V gene: TRBV5-1
J gene: TRBJ2-5
CDR3 protein: CASSLGTGRETQYF
CDR3 DNA: TGCGCCAGCAGCTTGGGGACAGGCCGGGAGACCCAGTACTTC

D gene: -
clone size: -
V gene: TRBV18
J gene: TRBJ1-1
CDR3 protein: CASSPSGNTEAFF
CDR3 DNA: TGTGCCAGCTCACCGTCCGGGAACACTGAAGCTTTCTTT

D gene: -
clone size: -
V gene: TRBV30
J gene: TRBJ2-4
CDR3 protein: CAWGRSKAKNIQYF
CDR3 DNA: TGTGCCTGGGGTAGAAGCAAAGCCAAAAACATTCAGTACTTC

D gene: -
clone size: -
V gene: TRBV25-1
J gene: TRBJ1-5
CDR3 protein: CASSGGEAPQHF
CDR3 DNA: TGTGCCAGCAGTGGGGGGGAGGCGCCCCAGCATTTT

D gene: -
clone size: few
V gene: TRBV6-6
J gene: TRBJ2-6
CDR3 protein: CASSYGVPGGANVLTF
CDR3 DNA: TGTGCCAGCAGTTACGGGGTACCTGGAGGGGCCAACGTCCTGACTTTC

D gene: -
clone size: -
V gene: TRBV5-1
J gene: TRBJ2-2
CDR3 protein: CASTKPGVDTGELFF
CDR3 DNA: TGCGCCAGCACCAAGCCGGGAGTCGATACCGGGGAGCTGTTTTTT

D gene: -
clone size: few
V gene: TRBV27
J gene: TRBJ2-5
CDR3 protein: CATQRESGAQYF
CDR3 DNA: TGTGCCACCCAAAGGGAATCCGGGGCCCAGTACTTC

D gene: -
clone size: few
V gene: TRBV25-1
J gene: TRBJ2-2
CDR3 protein: CASRLNRAGELFF
CDR3 DNA: TGTGCCAGCAGATTAAACAGGGCCGGGGAGCTGTTTTTT

D gene: -
clone size: few
V gene: TRBV7-2
J gene: TRBJ2-7
CDR3 protein: CASSLDPGSYAQYF
CDR3 DNA: TGTGCCAGCAGCTTAGATCCGGGATCCTACGCGCAGTACTTC

D gene: -
clone size: -
V gene: TRBV11-1
J gene: TRBJ2-1
CDR3 protein: CASSSTQGLPEGQFF
CDR3 DNA: TGTGCCAGCAGCTCAACCCAGGGTCTTCCCGAGGGGCAGTTCTTC

D gene: -
clone size: -
V gene: TRBV4-2
J gene: TRBJ2-2
CDR3 protein: CASSHPQGFGELFF
CDR3 DNA: TGTGCCAGCAGCCACCCACAGGGTTTTGGGGAGCTGTTTTTT

D gene: TRBD1
clone size: -
V gene: TRBV11-2
J gene: TRBJ1-5
CDR3 protein: CASSSGTGGVVANQPQHF
CDR3 DNA: TGTGCCAGCAGCTCCGGGACAGGTGGGGTTGTAGCCAATCAGCCCCAGCATTTT

D gene: TRBD1
clone size: -
V gene: TRBV2
J gene: TRBJ2-3
CDR3 protein: CASRDDRDSQYF
CDR3 DNA: TGTGCCAGCAGGGACGACAGGGATTCGCAGTATTTT

D gene: TRBD2
clone size: -
V gene: TRBV15
J gene: TRBJ2-5
CDR3 protein: CATSGGGSRETQYF
CDR3 DNA: TGTGCCACCAGTGGAGGCGGGAGTAGGGAGACCCAGTACTTC

D gene: -
clone size: few
V gene: TRBV10-3
J gene: TRBJ2-7
CDR3 protein: CAISGTAYEQYF
CDR3 DNA: TGTGCCATCAGTGGGACAGCTTACGAGCAGTACTTC

D gene: TRBD1
clone size: -
V gene: TRBV6-5
J gene: TRBJ2-5
CDR3 protein: CASSYSGQGLQETQYF
CDR3 DNA: TGTGCCAGCAGTTACTCGGGACAGGGCCTCCAAGAGACCCAGTACTTC

D gene: -
clone size: -
V gene: TRBV27
J gene: TRBJ1-1
CDR3 protein: CASSYTGCGAFF
CDR3 DNA: TGTGCCAGCAGCTACACAGGGTGCGGAGCTTTCTTT